Listed below are T cell receptor beta chains from one sample, sequenced in a study of blood T cell repertoires in COVID-19. Generated by immunoSEQ multiplex PCR, the TCRdb table keeps only in-frame clones and is missing some. This sample has over 100,000 clones, with more than 60% found just once. The sample taken for sequencing was peripheral blood. The receptors stem from a woman between 70 and 85 years old with acute or convalescent COVID-19. The CDR3 runs from the conserved cysteine through the conserved F or W. D genes are given only for firm matches. Clone sizes are given selectively: once, few, many, or a class where the clone is expanded.

j_gene,abundance,d_gene,v_gene,CDR3nt,CDR3aa
TRBJ2-2,-,-,TRBV10-2,TGCGCCAGCTGGGGGGAGGCCGGGGAGCTGTTTTTT,CASWGEAGELFF
TRBJ2-3,-,TRBD2,TRBV5-4,TGTGCCAGCAACACCCCGGGGGGGGGCACAGATACGCAGTATTTT,CASNTPGGGTDTQYF
TRBJ2-2,-,-,TRBV11-2,TGTGCCAGCAGCTTAGTCGGTCCCTTGGCCGGGGAGCTGTTTTTT,CASSLVGPLAGELFF
TRBJ1-1,-,-,TRBV18,TGTGCCAGCTCACCTAGAGAGATGAACACTGAAGCTTTCTTT,CASSPREMNTEAFF
TRBJ2-7,-,TRBD2,TRBV20-1,TGCAGTGCTCCCTCCGCGGGGGGGCAGTACTTC,CSAPSAGGQYF
TRBJ1-1,-,-,TRBV5-4,TGTGCCAGCAGCTTGAGCCGGAACACTGAAGCTTTCTTT,CASSLSRNTEAFF
TRBJ2-1,-,TRBD2,TRBV7-9,TGTGCCAGCAGCTTGTACGGACTAGCGGGGGACAATGAGCAGTTCTTC,CASSLYGLAGDNEQFF
TRBJ1-2,-,-,TRBV6-1,TGTGCCAGCAGTGAAGAAATTTGGAGCTATGGCTACACCTTC,CASSEEIWSYGYTF
TRBJ1-5,-,-,TRBV7-8,TGTGCCAGCAGCTCCGACCGGACTCGGGATCAGCCCCAGCATTTT,CASSSDRTRDQPQHF
TRBJ1-2,-,-,TRBV7-9,TGTGCCAGCAGCCAAAGGCAGGGCGAGGGCTACACCTTC,CASSQRQGEGYTF
TRBJ1-4,-,TRBD1,TRBV4-2,TGTGCCAGCAGCCAAGCTGGACAGGGGCAAACTAATGAAAAACTGTTTTTT,CASSQAGQGQTNEKLFF
TRBJ1-1,few,-,TRBV2,TGTGCCAGCAGGTTCTATATTGAAGCTTTCTTT,CASRFYIEAFF
TRBJ2-5,few,TRBD1,TRBV5-4,TGTGCCAGCAGCGTCGACAGGGGCGAAAAGACCCAGTACTTC,CASSVDRGEKTQYF
TRBJ2-7,-,TRBD1,TRBV4-1,TGCGCCAGCAGCTTGACCGGGACAGGGTCTCCCTACGAGCAGTACTTC,CASSLTGTGSPYEQYF
TRBJ2-5,-,-,TRBV6-2/TRBV6-3,TGTGCCAGCAGCCTAGGGGCGCAGCTGACCCAGTACTTC,CASSLGAQLTQYF
TRBJ1-1,-,-,TRBV5-1,TGCGCCAGCAGCTTGGTGCGGGGGGAGAACACTGAAGCTTTCTTT,CASSLVRGENTEAFF
TRBJ1-3,-,TRBD1,TRBV7-9,TGTGCCAGCAGCTTAAGGGACAGGGGAGATTTT,CASSLRDRGDF
TRBJ2-5,-,TRBD2,TRBV11-2,TGTGCCAGCAGGGGAGGAGGGACTAGGGTAGAGACCCAGTACTTC,CASRGGGTRVETQYF
TRBJ2-7,-,-,TRBV18,TGTGCCAGCTCTCCGGTGGGGAGCCCGGGCGAGCAGTACTTC,CASSPVGSPGEQYF
TRBJ1-5,-,-,TRBV4-1,TGCGCCAGCAGCCAAGGAGGAGACGGGAGCAATCAGCCCCAGCATTTT,CASSQGGDGSNQPQHF
TRBJ2-2,-,-,TRBV24-1,TGTGCCACCAGTAGCGCGGGCACGACCGGGGAGCTGTTTTTT,CATSSAGTTGELFF
TRBJ2-7,few,TRBD2,TRBV6-5,TGTGCCAGCAGTTCCACAAGGACTAGCGGGAACTACGAGCAGTACTTC,CASSSTRTSGNYEQYF
TRBJ1-1,few,-,TRBV19,TGTGCCAGTAGTATAGTGTTGCGGGGGTGGAAGAACACTGAAGCTTTCTTT,CASSIVLRGWKNTEAFF
TRBJ1-1,many,-,TRBV21-1,TGTGCCAGCGGAGGTGGTAACCTTGAAGCTTTCTTT,CASGGGNLEAFF
TRBJ2-1,-,-,TRBV18,TGTGCCAGCTCAGCATCGGAGGCAGTCAATGAGCAGTTCTTC,CASSASEAVNEQFF
TRBJ2-7,once,TRBD1,TRBV25-1,TGTGCCAGCAGTGGAGGGGGCGGGCAGTACTTC,CASSGGGGQYF
TRBJ2-7,-,TRBD2,TRBV7-6,TGTGCCAGCAGCATGACTAGCGGGAGTGGTTACGAGCAGTACTTC,CASSMTSGSGYEQYF
TRBJ1-1,-,-,TRBV21-1,TGTGCCAGCAGCAAAAAGGATTTGCTGGGGGGGGGAAACACTGAAGCTTTCTTT,CASSKKDLLGGGNTEAFF
TRBJ2-1,-,TRBD2,TRBV30,TGTGCCTGGACCCCGGTGGCCGGACTAGCCGGAGGGGAGCAGTTCTTC,CAWTPVAGLAGGEQFF
TRBJ1-5,-,-,TRBV2,TGTGCCAGCAGTGATCGGGACACTTATCAGCCCCAGCATTTT,CASSDRDTYQPQHF
TRBJ2-1,-,-,TRBV27,TGTGCCAGCAGTAGCGGAGGCTCCTACAATGAGCAGTTCTTC,CASSSGGSYNEQFF
TRBJ2-7,-,-,TRBV15,TGTGCCACCAAAATGGGCCCAGACTACGAGCAGTACTTC,CATKMGPDYEQYF
TRBJ2-1,-,-,TRBV3-1/TRBV3-2,TGTGCCAGCAGCCAAGTAGCAGCCTACAATGAGCAGTTCTTC,CASSQVAAYNEQFF
TRBJ2-3,-,-,TRBV5-4,TGTGCCAGCAGCACCACAGGCACAGATACGCAGTATTTT,CASSTTGTDTQYF
TRBJ1-1,-,-,TRBV24-1,TGTGCCACCAGGGCCACTAGGGCAGGGAACACTGAAGCTTTCTTT,CATRATRAGNTEAFF
TRBJ1-1,few,-,TRBV11-2,TGTGCCAGCAGCTTCAGTCAGGGAACTGAAGCTTTCTTT,CASSFSQGTEAFF
TRBJ1-6,few,-,TRBV30,TGTGCCTGGAGTGTTGGAGGAGTCGATAATTCACCCCTCCACTTT,CAWSVGGVDNSPLHF
TRBJ2-3,-,-,TRBV20-1,TGCAGTGCGGGCCGACCAGATACGCAGTATTTT,CSAGRPDTQYF
TRBJ1-2,-,-,TRBV11-2,TGTGCCAGCAGCCACACCTCAGGGCGAAATGGCTACACCTTC,CASSHTSGRNGYTF
TRBJ1-4,-,-,TRBV7-9,TGTGCCAGCAGCTTCTCATCCTCTAGACGGAGTAGTAATGAAAAACTGTTTTTT,CASSFSSSRRSSNEKLFF
TRBJ1-1,-,-,TRBV29-1,TGCAGCGTTGTGGCAGGTATGAACACTGAAGCTTTCTTT,CSVVAGMNTEAFF
TRBJ1-5,-,-,TRBV6-5,TGTGCCAGCAGGCCCTGGAGAGGTCAGCCCCAGCATTTT,CASRPWRGQPQHF
TRBJ2-1,few,TRBD2,TRBV3-1/TRBV3-2,TGTGCCAGCAGCCGCACTAGCGGGAGCGGAAATGAGCAGTTCTTC,CASSRTSGSGNEQFF
TRBJ1-4,once,TRBD1,TRBV7-9,TGTGCCAGCAGCCCCGGGACAGGTGGTAATGAAAAACTGTTTTTT,CASSPGTGGNEKLFF
TRBJ2-1,-,-,TRBV10-3,TGTGCCATCAGTGACCTCGGCGGGGAGAAAAACAATGAGCAGTTCTTC,CAISDLGGEKNNEQFF